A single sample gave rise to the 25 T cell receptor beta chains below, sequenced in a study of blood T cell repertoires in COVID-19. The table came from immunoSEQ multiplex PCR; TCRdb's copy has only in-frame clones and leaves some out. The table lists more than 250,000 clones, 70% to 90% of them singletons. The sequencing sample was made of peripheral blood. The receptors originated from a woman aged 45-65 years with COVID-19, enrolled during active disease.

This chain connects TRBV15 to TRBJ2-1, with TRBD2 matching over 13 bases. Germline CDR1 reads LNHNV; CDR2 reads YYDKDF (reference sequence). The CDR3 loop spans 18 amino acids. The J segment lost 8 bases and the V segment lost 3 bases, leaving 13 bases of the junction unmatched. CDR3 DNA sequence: TGTGCCACCAGCAGGACACCCGGGACTAGCGGGATTTACTATGAGCAGTTCTTC. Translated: CATSRTPGTSGIYYEQFF.

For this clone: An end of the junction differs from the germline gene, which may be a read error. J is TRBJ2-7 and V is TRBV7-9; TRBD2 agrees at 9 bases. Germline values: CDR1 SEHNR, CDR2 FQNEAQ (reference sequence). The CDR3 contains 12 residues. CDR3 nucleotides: TGTGCCACTTTCGATAGCGGGAGAGTGTACCACTTC. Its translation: CATFDSGRVYHF.

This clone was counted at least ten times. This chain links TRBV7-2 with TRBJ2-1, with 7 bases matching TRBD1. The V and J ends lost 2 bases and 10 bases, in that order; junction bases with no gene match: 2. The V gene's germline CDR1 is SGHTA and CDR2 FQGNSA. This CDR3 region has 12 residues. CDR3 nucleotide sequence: TGTGCCAGCAGCTTAACAGGGGTAGAGCAGTTCTTC. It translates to CASSLTGVEQFF. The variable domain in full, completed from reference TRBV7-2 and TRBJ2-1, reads GAGVSQSPSNKVTEKGKDVELRCDPISGHTALYWYRQSLGQGLEFLIYFQGNSAPDKSGLPSDRFSAERTGGSVSTLTIQRTQQEDSAVYLCASSLTGVEQFFGPGTRLTVL.

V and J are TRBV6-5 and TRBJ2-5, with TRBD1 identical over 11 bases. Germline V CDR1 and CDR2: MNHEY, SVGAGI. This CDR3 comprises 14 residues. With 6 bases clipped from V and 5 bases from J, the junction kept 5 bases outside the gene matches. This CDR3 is CASREDRGRETQYF. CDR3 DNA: TGTGCCAGCAGGGAGGACAGGGGGCGGGAGACCCAGTACTTC.

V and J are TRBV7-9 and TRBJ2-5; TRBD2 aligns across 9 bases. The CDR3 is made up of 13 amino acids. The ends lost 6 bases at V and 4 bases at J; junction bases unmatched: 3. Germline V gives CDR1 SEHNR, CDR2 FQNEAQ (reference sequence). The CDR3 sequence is CASRGLATETQYF. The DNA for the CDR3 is TGTGCCAGCAGGGGACTAGCAACAGAGACCCAGTACTTC.

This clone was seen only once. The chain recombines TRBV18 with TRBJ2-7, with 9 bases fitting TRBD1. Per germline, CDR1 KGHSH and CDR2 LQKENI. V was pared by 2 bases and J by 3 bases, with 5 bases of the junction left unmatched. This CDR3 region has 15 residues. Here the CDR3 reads CASSPAGTGSYEQYF. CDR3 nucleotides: TGTGCCAGCTCACCAGCCGGGACAGGGAGCTACGAGCAGTACTTC.

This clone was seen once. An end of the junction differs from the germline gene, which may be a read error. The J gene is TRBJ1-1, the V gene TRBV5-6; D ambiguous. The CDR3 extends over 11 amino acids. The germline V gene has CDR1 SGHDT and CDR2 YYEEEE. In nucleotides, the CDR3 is TGTGCCAGCAGCCAAAGTTTAGCCCCAGTCTTT. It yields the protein CASSQSLAPVF.

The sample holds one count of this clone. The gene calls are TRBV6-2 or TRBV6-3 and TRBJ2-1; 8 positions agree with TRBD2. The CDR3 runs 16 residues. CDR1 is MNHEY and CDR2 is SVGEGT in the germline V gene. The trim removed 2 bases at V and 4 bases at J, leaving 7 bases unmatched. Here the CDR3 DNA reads TGTGCCAGCAGTTACAGCGGGAGTCGGCTGTACAATGAGCAGTTCTTC. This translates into CASSYSGSRLYNEQFF.

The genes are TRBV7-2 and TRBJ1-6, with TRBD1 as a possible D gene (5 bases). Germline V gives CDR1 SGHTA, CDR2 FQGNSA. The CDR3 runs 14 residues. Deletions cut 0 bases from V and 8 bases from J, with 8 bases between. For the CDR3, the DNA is TGTGCCAGCAGCTTAGCGGGGACTTATTCACCCCTCCACTTT. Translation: CASSLAGTYSPLHF.

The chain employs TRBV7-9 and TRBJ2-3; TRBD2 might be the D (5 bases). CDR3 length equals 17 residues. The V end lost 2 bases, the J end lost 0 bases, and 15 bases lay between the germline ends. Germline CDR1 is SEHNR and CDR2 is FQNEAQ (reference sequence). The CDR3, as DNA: TGTGCCAGCAGCTTAACCCCCTCACTAGGGAGCACAGATACGCAGTATTTT. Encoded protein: CASSLTPSLGSTDTQYF.

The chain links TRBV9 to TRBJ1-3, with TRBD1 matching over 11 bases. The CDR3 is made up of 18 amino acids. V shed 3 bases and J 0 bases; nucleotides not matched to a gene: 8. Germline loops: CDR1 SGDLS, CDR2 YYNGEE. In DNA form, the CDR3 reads TGTGCCAGCAGCGCCACCCGGGGGACAGGGGGCTCTGGAAACACCATATATTTT. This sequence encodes CASSATRGTGGSGNTIYF.

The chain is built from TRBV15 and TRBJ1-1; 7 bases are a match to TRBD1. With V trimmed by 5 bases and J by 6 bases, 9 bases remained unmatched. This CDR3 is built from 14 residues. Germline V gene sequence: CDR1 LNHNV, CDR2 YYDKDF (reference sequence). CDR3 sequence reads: CATSYDDRVAEAFF. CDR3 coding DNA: TGTGCCACCAGCTACGACGACAGGGTTGCTGAAGCTTTCTTT.

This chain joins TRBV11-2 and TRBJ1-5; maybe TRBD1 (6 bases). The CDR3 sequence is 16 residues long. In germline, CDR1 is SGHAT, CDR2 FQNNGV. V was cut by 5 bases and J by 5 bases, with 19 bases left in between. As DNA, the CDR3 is TGTGCCAGCAGCCGTAGGGGGGGGCGGGGAGATCAGCCCCAGCATTTT. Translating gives CASSRRGGRGDQPQHF.

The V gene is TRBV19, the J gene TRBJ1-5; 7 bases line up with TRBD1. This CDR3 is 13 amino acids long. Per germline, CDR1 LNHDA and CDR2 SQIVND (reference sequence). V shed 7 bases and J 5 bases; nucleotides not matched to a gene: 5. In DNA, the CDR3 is TGTGCCAGTAATACAGGGGCGGATCAGCCCCAGCATTTT. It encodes CASNTGADQPQHF.

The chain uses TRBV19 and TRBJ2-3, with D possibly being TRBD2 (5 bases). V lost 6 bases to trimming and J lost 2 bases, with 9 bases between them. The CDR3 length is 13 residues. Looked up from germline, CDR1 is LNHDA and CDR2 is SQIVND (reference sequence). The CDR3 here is CASSGIFTDTQYF. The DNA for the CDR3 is TGTGCCAGTAGCGGGATATTCACAGATACGCAGTATTTT.

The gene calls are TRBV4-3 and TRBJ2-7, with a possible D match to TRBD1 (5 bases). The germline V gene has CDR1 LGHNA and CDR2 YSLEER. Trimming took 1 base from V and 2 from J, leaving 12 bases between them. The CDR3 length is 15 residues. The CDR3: CASSQVQAPTYEQYF. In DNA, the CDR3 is TGCGCCAGCAGCCAAGTACAGGCTCCTACCTACGAGCAGTACTTC.

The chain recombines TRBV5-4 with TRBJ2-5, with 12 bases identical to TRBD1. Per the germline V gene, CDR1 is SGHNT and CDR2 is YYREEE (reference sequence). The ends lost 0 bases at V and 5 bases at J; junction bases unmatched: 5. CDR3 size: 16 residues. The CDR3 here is CASSLVGTGGGETQYF. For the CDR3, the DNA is TGTGCCAGCAGCTTGGTTGGGACAGGGGGCGGTGAGACCCAGTACTTC. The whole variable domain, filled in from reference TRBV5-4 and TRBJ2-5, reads ETGVTQSPTHLIKTRGQQVTLRCSSQSGHNTVSWYQQALGQGPQFIFQYYREEENGRGNFPPRFSGLQFPNYSSELNVNALELDDSALYLCASSLVGTGGGETQYFGPGTRLLVL.

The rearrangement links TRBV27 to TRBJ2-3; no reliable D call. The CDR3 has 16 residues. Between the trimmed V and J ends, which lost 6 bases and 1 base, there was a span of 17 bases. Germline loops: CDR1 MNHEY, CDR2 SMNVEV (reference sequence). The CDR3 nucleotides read TGTGCCAGCAGCCCATGGATTAGAGGAGGCACAGATACGCAGTATTTT. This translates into CASSPWIRGGTDTQYF.

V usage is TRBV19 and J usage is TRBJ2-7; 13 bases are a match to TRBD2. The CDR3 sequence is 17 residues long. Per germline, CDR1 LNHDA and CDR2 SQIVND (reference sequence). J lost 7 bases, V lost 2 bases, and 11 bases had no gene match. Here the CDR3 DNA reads TGTGCCAGTAGTATAACTAGCGGGAGGGTCCCCCTTTGGGAGCAGTACTTC. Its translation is CASSITSGRVPLWEQYF.

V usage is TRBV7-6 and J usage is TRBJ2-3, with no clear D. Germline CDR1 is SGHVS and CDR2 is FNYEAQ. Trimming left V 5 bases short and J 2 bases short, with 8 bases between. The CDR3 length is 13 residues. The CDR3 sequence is CASSPLSTDTQYF. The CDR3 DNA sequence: TGTGCCAGCAGCCCACTCTCCACAGATACGCAGTATTTT. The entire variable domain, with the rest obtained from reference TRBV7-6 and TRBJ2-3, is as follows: GAGVSQSPRYKVTKRGQDVALRCDPISGHVSLYWYRQALGQGPEFLTYFNYEAQQDKSGLPNDRFSAERPEGSISTLTIQRTEQRDSAMYRCASSPLSTDTQYFGPGTRLTVL.

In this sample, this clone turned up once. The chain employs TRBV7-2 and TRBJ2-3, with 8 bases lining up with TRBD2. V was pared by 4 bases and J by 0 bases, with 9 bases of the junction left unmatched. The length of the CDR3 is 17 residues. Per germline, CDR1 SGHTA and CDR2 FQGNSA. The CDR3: CASSSRLAGLSTDTQYF. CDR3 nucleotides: TGTGCCAGCAGCTCCCGGTTAGCGGGACTTAGCACAGATACGCAGTATTTT.

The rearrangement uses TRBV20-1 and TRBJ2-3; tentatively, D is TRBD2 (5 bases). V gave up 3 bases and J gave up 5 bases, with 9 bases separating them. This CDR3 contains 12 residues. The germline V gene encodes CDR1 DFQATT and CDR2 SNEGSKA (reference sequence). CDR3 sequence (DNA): TGCAGTGCTAGTCAGGCGGGAGATACGCAGTATTTT. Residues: CSASQAGDTQYF.

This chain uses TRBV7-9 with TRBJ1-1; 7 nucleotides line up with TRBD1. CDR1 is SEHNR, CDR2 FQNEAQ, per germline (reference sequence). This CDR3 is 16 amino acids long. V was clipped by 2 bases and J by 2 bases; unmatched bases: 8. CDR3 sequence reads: CASSLIQGVSNTEAFF. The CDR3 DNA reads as TGTGCCAGCAGCTTAATCCAGGGGGTGTCCAACACTGAAGCTTTCTTT. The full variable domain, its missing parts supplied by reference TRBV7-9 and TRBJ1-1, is DTGVSQNPRHKITKRGQNVTFRCDPISEHNRLYWYRQTLGQGPEFLTYFQNEAQLEKSRLLSDRFSAERPKGSFSTLEIQRTEQGDSAMYLCASSLIQGVSNTEAFFGQGTRLTVV.

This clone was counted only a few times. CDR3 region: CASSYFPVTNTGELFF. The CDR3 coding sequence is TGTGCCAGCAGTTACTTTCCAGTTACGAACACCGGGGAGCTGTTTTTT. The J gene is TRBJ2-2, the V gene TRBV6-5; no firm D call. This CDR3 has 16 amino acids. Trimming took off 1 base at V and 0 bases at J, with 9 bases between the two ends. Germline assignment: CDR1 MNHEY and CDR2 SVGAGI.

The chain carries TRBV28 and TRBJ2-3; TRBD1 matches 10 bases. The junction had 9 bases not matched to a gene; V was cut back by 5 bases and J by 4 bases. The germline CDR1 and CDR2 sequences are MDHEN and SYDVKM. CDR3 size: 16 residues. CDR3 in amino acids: CASSHPGQGGSDTQYF. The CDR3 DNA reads TGTGCCAGCAGTCATCCAGGACAGGGGGGTTCAGATACGCAGTATTTT.